What follows are 32 T cell receptor beta chains derived from one specimen sequenced in a study of molecular identifiers for immune sequencing clone quantification. A single record per CDR3 protein comes from TCRdb applying MiXCR to the PCR reads. Counted here are a few hundred thousand distinct CDR3 sequences, 24% occurring once; the ten biggest clones make up about 0.73%. Sequencing was done on a sample of naive CD8+ T cells from blood, with Jurkat cell RNA spiked in. The subset here: FACS-sorted CD8+CD4-CCR7+CD45RA+ naive T cells. The receptor source for this set is a human donor in good health. Some libraries in this study had Jurkat cell RNA spiked in.

This clonotype was seen at least ten times. The CDR3 DNA is TGTGCCACCTCACTAGGCGGCTCCTACAATGAGCAGTTCTTC. Protein: CATSLGGSYNEQFF. The V call is TRBV24-1, the J call TRBJ2-1; perhaps TRBD2 as D (5 bases). This CDR3 has 14 residues. Trimming shortened V by 9 bases and J by 0 bases, and 11 bases separated the two germline ends. The V gene's germline CDR1 is KGHDR and CDR2 SFDVKD.

As concerns this clonotype: This CDR3 is missing its conserved last phenylalanine or tryptophan, likely due to a read error. V gene TRBV10-2 combines with J gene TRBJ2-7, with D tentatively TRBD1 (5 bases). V gave up 5 bases and J gave up 3 bases, with 8 bases separating them. This CDR3 comprises 12 residues. CDR1 is WSHSY and CDR2 is SAAADI in the germline V gene. The CDR3 region has the DNA TGCGCCAGCAGTTTCGACAGCTACGAGCAGTACTTA. Translated, it gives CASSFDSYEQYL.

Worth noting for this clonotype: A read error may account for a junction end that differs from germline. The chain is built from TRBV4-3 and TRBJ2-7, with D perhaps given as TRBD1 or TRBD2 (5 bases each). The V gene's germline CDR1 is LGHNA and CDR2 YSLEER. The CDR3 contains 16 residues. The CDR3 sequence is CASSQDSRASSYEHYF. For the CDR3, the DNA is TGCGCCAGCAGCCAAGATTCCAGGGCTAGCTCCTACGAGCACTACTTC.

This clonotype was seen many times. V usage is TRBV6-6 and J usage is TRBJ2-2, with TRBD1 matching 10 bases. CDR3 length equals 16 residues. The germline V gene encodes CDR1 MNHNY and CDR2 SVGAGI (reference sequence). The ends lost 8 bases at V and 8 bases at J; junction bases unmatched: 14. The CDR3 spells CASRFIDRGREGELFF. Here the CDR3 DNA reads TGTGCCAGCCGCTTTATAGACAGGGGGCGCGAAGGGGAGCTGTTTTTT.

This clonotype has only one observation. The chain uses TRBV20-1 and TRBJ2-3, with 8 bases that match TRBD2. Germline assignment: CDR1 DFQATT and CDR2 SNEGSKA (reference sequence). The CDR3 totals 15 residues. The trim removed 0 bases at V and 0 bases at J, leaving 2 bases unmatched. Here the CDR3 reads CSARDSGESTDTQYF. CDR3 in DNA: TGCAGTGCTAGAGATAGCGGGGAGAGCACAGATACGCAGTATTTT.

The CDR3 nucleotides read TGTGCCAGCAGCCAAGATCTCTATTTGCCTAGCGGGGTCATCGAGACCCAGTACTTC. Protein: CASSQDLYLPSGVIETQYF. The chain is built from TRBV4-2 and TRBJ2-5; 9 bases agree with TRBD2. Trimming cost V 0 bases and J 5 bases; bases outside gene matches: 16. The germline V gene encodes CDR1 LGHNA and CDR2 YNFKEQ. This CDR3 is built from 19 residues.

This clonotype has only a few counts. This chain links TRBV29-1 with TRBJ2-2; D is uncertain. V was shortened by 5 bases and J by 1 base, with 8 bases between the two germline ends. The germline gives CDR1 SQVTM, CDR2 ANQGSEA. The CDR3 runs 13 residues. In DNA, the CDR3 is TGCAGCGTTCGGGCCTGGAACACCGGGGAGCTGTTTTTT. Protein product: CSVRAWNTGELFF.

As concerns this clonotype: This clone may be a read error of a much larger clone one base away. This chain connects TRBV6-6 to TRBJ1-1, with 8 nucleotides matching TRBD1. Per germline, CDR1 MNHNY and CDR2 SVGAGI (reference sequence). The CDR3 consists of 14 residues. CDR3 amino acids: CASSGDRGFTEALF. CDR3 in DNA: TGTGCCAGCAGTGGTGACAGGGGATTTACTGAAGCTCTCTTT.

With regard to this clonotype: This may be a read error: a much more frequent sequence differs by one nucleotide. The chain carries TRBV6-5 and TRBJ2-3; 8 nucleotides agree with TRBD2. Germline loops: CDR1 MNHEY, CDR2 SVGAGI. The CDR3 totals 16 residues. CDR3 region: CASSTGTRGGTGTQYF. The CDR3 DNA is TGTGCCAGCAGTACCGGGACTAGGGGTGGCACAGGTACGCAGTATTTT.

As concerns this clonotype: One base away lies a much larger clone, so this may be a sequencing read error. The chain links TRBV6-2 or TRBV6-3 to TRBJ1-4; a weak D match, TRBD1 (5 bases). The V gene's germline CDR1 is MNHEY and CDR2 SVGEGT. The CDR3 loop spans 15 amino acids. The CDR3 loop is CASSSDVGADEKPFF. DNA of the CDR3: TGTGCCAGCAGTTCCGACGTCGGGGCGGATGAAAAACCGTTTTTT.

The rearrangement links TRBV6-5 to TRBJ2-2; the D gene is possibly TRBD1 (5 bases). Trimming left V 6 bases short and J 0 bases short, with 14 bases between. In germline, CDR1 is MNHEY, CDR2 SVGAGI. CDR3 size: 16 residues. The CDR3 DNA follows: TGTGCCAGCAGCGAATGGGGCGCCCCGAACACCGGGGAGCTGTTTTTT. Its protein is CASSEWGAPNTGELFF.

On this clonotype: A much larger clonotype is one base distant, so this may be a read error. The chain links TRBV7-2 to TRBJ2-1, with unresolved D. There are 15 residues in the CDR3. Germline V gene sequence: CDR1 SGHTA, CDR2 FQGNSA. V lost 2 bases to trimming and J lost 8 bases, with 16 bases between them. This CDR3 is CASSLSAGFIDEQFF. CDR3 DNA: TGTGCCAGCAGCTTATCGGCAGGATTTATTGATGAGCAGTTCTTC.

As regards this clonotype: A junction end diverges from the germline sequence, so it may reflect a read error. Written as DNA, the CDR3 is TGTGCCAGCAGCCATTCCGGGACAGTCACAGATACGCGGTATTTT. Protein product: CASSHSGTVTDTRYF. The chain has TRBV7-9 and TRBJ2-3; TRBD1 agrees at 7 bases. In germline, CDR1 is SEHNR, CDR2 FQNEAQ (reference sequence). This CDR3 region has 15 residues. Full variable domain (missing parts from reference TRBV7-9 and TRBJ2-3): DTGVSQNPRHKITKRGQNVTFRCDPISEHNRLYWYRQTLGQGPEFLTYFQNEAQLEKSRLLSDRFSAERPKGSFSTLEIQRTEQGDSAMYLCASSHSGTVTDTRYFGPGTRLTVL.

V usage is TRBV20-1 and J usage is TRBJ2-7; D assignment may be TRBD1 or TRBD2 (5 bases each). CDR3 length: 13 amino acids. Germline V gene sequence: CDR1 DFQATT, CDR2 SNEGSKA (reference sequence). V lost 5 bases and J lost 3, with 14 bases in between. The CDR3 sequence: CSAGTHKDYEQYF. The CDR3 DNA sequence: TGCAGTGCTGGGACGCACAAGGACTACGAGCAGTACTTC.

This clonotype was picked up many times. V is TRBV6-5 and J is TRBJ2-7, with a possible D match to TRBD1 (5 bases). Germline V CDR1 and CDR2: MNHEY, SVGAGI. V was trimmed by 3 bases and J by 6 bases, leaving 12 bases between them. The CDR3 consists of 13 residues. Written as DNA, the CDR3 is TGTGCCAGCAGTTATAGTTATGGGGCCGAGCAGTACTTC. As protein: CASSYSYGAEQYF.

This chain joins TRBV5-3 and TRBJ1-5; 7 nucleotides agree with TRBD1. TRBV5-3 is an open reading frame whose function is uncertain. The CDR3 length is 15 residues. J gave up 3 bases and V 10 bases, and 13 bases lay outside the gene matches. For the CDR3, the DNA is TGTGCCGGCAGCTTTACAGGGGCCTCCAATCAGCCCCAGCATTTT. Translated, it gives CAGSFTGASNQPQHF.

This clonotype was seen repeatedly, ten times or more. V usage is TRBV9 and J usage is TRBJ1-2; D may be TRBD1 (5 bases). The CDR3 spans 14 residues. The germline CDR1 and CDR2 sequences are SGDLS and YYNGEE. V lost 4 bases and J lost 5, with 15 bases in between. The CDR3 is CASSTEGTGYGYTF. The DNA for the CDR3 is TGTGCCAGCAGCACAGAAGGAACAGGTTATGGCTACACCTTC. Full variable domain (remainder filled in from reference TRBV9 and TRBJ1-2): DSGVTQTPKHLITATGQRVTLRCSPRSGDLSVYWYQQSLDQGLQFLIQYYNGEERAKGNILERFSAQQFPDLHSELNLSSLELGDSALYFCASSTEGTGYGYTFGSGTRLTVV.

This chain links TRBV27 with TRBJ2-6; TRBD1 aligns across 8 bases. Per germline, CDR1 MNHEY and CDR2 SMNVEV (reference sequence). This CDR3 contains 16 residues. After removal of 8 bases from V and 1 base from J, the junction contained 7 bases not matched to a gene. CDR3 in DNA: TGTGCCAGCGAGGGCAGGGGGCTATCTGGGGCCAACGTCCTGACTTTC. Translating it yields CASEGRGLSGANVLTF.

To note about this clonotype: A read error may account for a junction end that differs from germline. The CDR3 here is CASSYASGQFFPPPHF. The DNA of the CDR3 is TGTGCCAGCAGTTACGCCTCGGGACAGTTTTTCCCGCCCCCGCATTTT. The chain carries TRBV6-2 or TRBV6-3 and TRBJ1-5, with TRBD1 identical over 7 bases. Germline CDR1 is MNHEY and CDR2 is SVGEGT. The CDR3 totals 16 residues.

This clonotype was counted at least ten times. This chain joins TRBV28 and TRBJ1-5, with TRBD1 as a possible D gene (5 bases). The CDR3 spans 15 residues. Trimming stripped 6 bases from V and 3 bases from J, with 15 bases between. Germline-derived CDR1 and CDR2 are MDHEN and SYDVKM. CDR3 in amino acids: CASSAGSMTNQPQHF. The CDR3 DNA reads TGTGCCAGCAGCGCAGGGTCCATGACCAATCAGCCCCAGCATTTT.

This clonotype has a count of ten or more. The V gene is TRBV5-6, the J gene TRBJ2-7, with TRBD1 as a possible D gene (6 bases). V was clipped by 0 bases and J by 4 bases, with 17 bases between them. The CDR3 spans 16 residues. CDR1 SGHDT and CDR2 YYEEEE come from the germline V gene. The CDR3 DNA sequence: TGTGCCAGCAGCTTGGGAGGGGGTCCGCGGTGGTACGAGCAGTACTTC. As protein: CASSLGGGPRWYEQYF.

This clonotype was observed many times. The rearrangement uses TRBV7-9 and TRBJ2-5; 7 nucleotides line up with TRBD2. Germline V gene data show CDR1 as SEHNR and CDR2 as FQNEAQ (reference sequence). V lost 0 bases and J lost 3; bases outside the gene matches: 4. The CDR3 length is 15 residues. CDR3 residues: CASSLASGPEETQYF. The CDR3 region has the DNA TGTGCCAGCAGCTTAGCTAGCGGGCCTGAAGAGACCCAGTACTTC.

This clonotype has only one observation. The chain has TRBV6-6 and TRBJ1-5; weak D call: TRBD1 (5 bases). The CDR3 spans 14 residues. The V gene's germline CDR1 is MNHNY and CDR2 SVGAGI (reference sequence). With 8 bases removed from V and 6 bases from J, the gap between germline ends came to 17 bases. The chain's CDR3 is CASVPTGDSQPQHF. CDR3 DNA: TGTGCCAGCGTTCCCACGGGGGATAGTCAGCCCCAGCATTTT.

The chain employs TRBV6-5 and TRBJ2-7; D tentatively fits TRBD1 or TRBD2 (5 bases each). Per the germline V gene, CDR1 is MNHEY and CDR2 is SVGAGI. Deletions cut 0 bases from V and 5 bases from J, with 17 bases between. The CDR3 sequence is 16 residues long. The chain's CDR3 is CASSYSIGQTGHEQYF. CDR3 nucleotide sequence: TGTGCCAGCAGTTACTCGATAGGTCAAACGGGGCACGAGCAGTACTTC.

This clonotype was detected a few times. The CDR3 loop reads CASSYSRGTMDTEAFF. The CDR3, as DNA: TGTGCCAGCAGTTACTCCCGGGGAACTATGGACACTGAAGCTTTCTTT. This chain links TRBV6-2 or TRBV6-3 with TRBJ1-1; D is uncertain. V was cut by 0 bases and J by 3 bases, with 14 bases left in between. Germline V CDR1 and CDR2: MNHEY, SVGEGT. This CDR3 is 16 amino acids long.

A few counts support this clonotype. This sequence joins TRBV27 and TRBJ2-7; 7 bases map to TRBD1. Germline V gene lookup returns CDR1 MNHEY and CDR2 SMNVEV (reference sequence). The CDR3 sequence is 14 residues long. V was clipped by 6 bases and J by 3 bases; unmatched bases: 8. Written as DNA, the CDR3 is TGTGCCAGCAGCCCCTTGGGACAGAACTACGAGCAGTACTTC. This encodes CASSPLGQNYEQYF.

This clonotype came up a few times. This chain joins TRBV6-5 and TRBJ2-3, with TRBD2 matching 8 bases. With V trimmed by 6 bases and J by 0 bases, 5 bases remained unmatched. Germline loops: CDR1 MNHEY, CDR2 SVGAGI. The CDR3 is 15 residues long. The DNA for the CDR3 is TGTGCCAGCAGCAATAGCGGGGCTAGCACAGATACGCAGTATTTT. This gives the protein CASSNSGASTDTQYF.

There are a few counts of this clonotype. The rearrangement joins TRBV4-3 to TRBJ1-1; 7 nucleotides match TRBD1. CDR1 is LGHNA, CDR2 YSLEER, per germline. The CDR3 loop spans 15 amino acids. V gave up 2 bases and J gave up 11 bases; unmatched junction bases: 14. The CDR3 is CASSQYNRGGFGAFF. The CDR3 DNA is TGCGCCAGCAGCCAATATAACAGGGGTGGGTTTGGGGCTTTCTTT.

The chain couples TRBV3-2 to TRBJ1-5; TRBD1 is the table's D call and was not checked against the DNA. TRBV3-2 is shown as a pseudogene. The CDR3 extends over 16 amino acids. The CDR3 loop is CASSILNKQGIEPQHF. The CDR3 region has the DNA TGTGCCAGCAGCATACTCAATAAACAGGGGATTGAGCCCCAGCATTTT.

As for this clonotype: A much larger clonotype is one base distant, so this may be a read error. The chain recombines TRBV7-9 with TRBJ2-2; the D call may be TRBD1 or TRBD2 (6 bases each). This CDR3 spans 17 amino acids. The V and J ends lost 3 bases and 4 bases respectively, with 18 bases between them. Per germline, CDR1 SEHNR and CDR2 FQNEAQ (reference sequence). In nucleotides, the CDR3 is TGTGCCAGCAGCTTTGGGTCGGGGGCCCTCACCACCGGGGAGCTGTTTTTT. The encoded protein is CASSFGSGALTTGELFF.

This sequence joins TRBV5-1 and TRBJ2-3; D is perhaps TRBD2 (7 bases). This CDR3 is built from 16 residues. The V end was cut by 1 base, the J end by 2 bases, with 14 bases between. CDR1 SGHRS and CDR2 YFSETQ come from the germline V gene. In DNA form, the CDR3 reads TGCGCCAGCAGCTTGCTTGGGGGGGCCTACACAGATACGCAGTATTTT. It codes for CASSLLGGAYTDTQYF. The full variable domain, in which reference TRBV5-1 and TRBJ2-3 provide the parts outside the CDR3, is KAGVTQTPRYLIKTRGQQVTLSCSPISGHRSVSWYQQTPGQGLQFLFEYFSETQRNKGNFPGRFSGRQFSNSRSEMNVSTLELGDSALYLCASSLLGGAYTDTQYFGPGTRLTVL.

A remark on this clonotype: Mismatch with germline at one junction end may stem from a read error. The rearrangement uses TRBV7-7 and TRBJ2-6; D possibly corresponds to TRBD1 (5 bases). Germline V gene sequence: CDR1 SSHAT, CDR2 FNYEAQ (reference sequence). The CDR3 is 13 residues long. In DNA, the CDR3 is TGTGCTAGCAGCCCCGTTGGGGCCAACGTCCCGACTTTC. Amino acid sequence: CASSPVGANVPTF.